This TCR beta chain was identified in a study of control samples from healthy donors and cancer patients. Produced via immunoSEQ multiplex PCR; TCRdb's table is partial and in-frame only. The sample records about 120,000 clones, approximately 89% being singletons. Trimming cost V 4 bases and J 7 bases; bases outside gene matches: 5. Germline CDR1 and CDR2: KGHDR and SFDVKD. CDR3 size: 13 residues. This sequence joins TRBV24-1 and TRBJ1-1; 7 nucleotides line up with TRBD1. The sequence was obtained from a man in his forties in good health. Input material: blood. The CDR3 nucleotides read TGTGCCACCAGTGACCCGACAGGGAATGAAGCTTTCTTT. It specifies CATSDPTGNEAFF.